The next 12 T cell receptor beta chains were all read from a single sample in a study of OX40 agonist ivuxolimab in advanced cancers. TCRdb's table, derived via immunoSEQ multiplex PCR, lists solely in-frame clones and lacks some. This table holds about 79,000 clones, about 88% found once. The source was CD4+ or CD8+ T cells sorted from blood, collected in a trial of the OX40 agonist ivuxolimab. These receptors originate from an adult with an advanced solid tumor such as melanoma, head and neck, liver or kidney cancer.

The chain recombines TRBV18 with TRBJ2-1, with TRBD2 matching 12 bases. The junction had 8 bases not matched to a gene; V was cut back by 6 bases and J by 8 bases. Germline V CDR1 and CDR2: KGHSH, LQKENI. The length of the CDR3 is 15 residues. DNA for the CDR3: TGTGCCAGCTCGAAGACTAGCGGGAGTGAGGATGAGCAGTTCTTC. The encoded protein is CASSKTSGSEDEQFF.

In its sample, this clone was seen once. The V gene is TRBV5-1, the J gene TRBJ2-2, with a possible D match to TRBD1 (6 bases). Germline CDR1 is SGHRS and CDR2 is YFSETQ. With 3 bases removed from V and 5 bases from J, the gap between germline ends came to 20 bases. This CDR3 comprises 17 residues. Here the CDR3 DNA reads TGCGCCAGCAGCTCTGGAGTGGCAGGGGCTAGAACCGGGGAGCTGTTTTTT. Translating it yields CASSSGVAGARTGELFF.

The chain links TRBV11-2 to TRBJ2-1, with D perhaps matching TRBD2 (6 bases). Per germline, CDR1 SGHAT and CDR2 FQNNGV. The CDR3 totals 14 residues. The V and J ends lost 2 bases and 4 bases respectively, with 9 bases between them. DNA for the CDR3: TGTGCCAGCAGCTTACGGCGGGAATACAATGAGCAGTTCTTC. Amino acids: CASSLRREYNEQFF.

The chain is built from TRBV6-6 and TRBJ1-2; TRBD1 is a possible D gene (5 bases). The germline V gene has CDR1 MNHNY and CDR2 SVGAGI (reference sequence). The CDR3 is 16 residues long. The germline V and J ends were trimmed by 6 bases and 4 bases, with 21 bases remaining between them. CDR3: CASRLTTGTVGYGYTF. The CDR3 coding sequence is TGTGCCAGCAGACTAACCACCGGGACCGTGGGCTATGGCTACACCTTC.

Concerning this clone: Within the sample, other DNA sequences also encode this same CDR3. The chain uses TRBV5-1 and TRBJ2-1, with D perhaps matching TRBD2 (6 bases). Germline V lookup: CDR1 SGHRS, CDR2 YFSETQ. The length of the CDR3 is 16 residues. V lost 0 bases to trimming and J lost 0 bases, with 10 bases between them. This CDR3 is CASSLAAGSSYNEQFF. The CDR3 DNA reads TGCGCCAGCAGCTTGGCGGCGGGGAGCTCCTACAATGAGCAGTTCTTC.

J is TRBJ2-6 and V is TRBV21-1. TRBV21-1 is tagged as a pseudogene. The CDR3 has 16 residues. The DNA for the CDR3 is TGTGCCAGCCGCTCAAAGGACGGATCTGGGGCCAACGTCCTGACTTTC. The encoded protein is CASRSKDGSGANVLTF.

V is TRBV14 and J is TRBJ2-7, with 8 bases fitting TRBD2. The germline gives CDR1 SGHDN, CDR2 FVKESK. This CDR3 is 16 amino acids long. V lost 1 base to trimming and J lost 1 base; unmatched junction nucleotides: 6. The CDR3 DNA reads as TGTGCCAGCAGCCAAGTTACGGCTAGCGGGTCCTACGAGCAGTACTTC. Translated, it gives CASSQVTASGSYEQYF.

CDR3 coding DNA: TGTGCCAGCAGCTTAGAGAGGTCTAGCGGGGGTAGGACGCAGTATTTT. Protein: CASSLERSSGGRTQYF. The rearrangement uses TRBV7-9 and TRBJ2-3, with TRBD2 matching 10 bases. Germline V gives CDR1 SEHNR, CDR2 FQNEAQ (reference sequence). Germline trimming cut 1 base from V and 9 bases from J; bases unmatched to any gene: 10. The CDR3 totals 16 residues.

This clone occurred once. J is TRBJ2-7 and V is TRBV2, with TRBD2 identical over 8 bases. The CDR3 spans 12 residues. Germline V CDR1 and CDR2: SNHLY, FYNNEI. The J segment lost 7 bases and the V segment lost 2 bases, leaving 1 base of the junction unmatched. CDR3: CASSELAGEQYF. For the CDR3, the DNA is TGTGCCAGCAGTGAATTAGCGGGAGAGCAGTACTTC.

This sequence joins TRBV6-5 and TRBJ1-2; D gene unclear. This CDR3 has 13 residues. The V and J ends lost 6 bases and 2 bases respectively, with 10 bases between them. Germline V gene sequence: CDR1 MNHEY, CDR2 SVGAGI. The CDR3 sequence: CASRQPQNYGYTF. For the CDR3, the DNA is TGTGCCAGCAGGCAACCCCAGAACTATGGCTACACCTTC.

The V and J genes are TRBV29-1 and TRBJ2-3, with TRBD2 matching 7 bases. The J segment lost 2 bases and the V segment lost 0 bases, leaving 8 bases of the junction unmatched. Germline CDR1 is SQVTM and CDR2 is ANQGSEA. There are 16 residues in the CDR3. CDR3 amino acids: CSVEDNLAVPTDTQYF. Here the CDR3 DNA reads TGCAGCGTTGAAGATAATCTAGCGGTACCCACAGATACGCAGTATTTT.

V gene TRBV7-8 combines with J gene TRBJ2-7; 10 positions match TRBD1. Germline V CDR1 and CDR2: SGHVS, FQNEAQ. The CDR3 is made up of 15 amino acids. Trimming took 5 bases from V and 3 from J; bases not matched to a gene: 7. CDR3 sequence (DNA): TGTGCCAGCAGCGGAGGCCGGGACAGGGGCTACGAGCAGTACTTC. The encoded protein is CASSGGRDRGYEQYF.